The clone carrying this T cell receptor beta chain was counted many times. Germline V CDR1 and CDR2: SQVTM, ANQGSEA. The length of the CDR3 is 12 residues. Deletions cut 2 bases from V and 5 bases from J, with 9 bases between. Each CDR3 protein is one row after TCRdb ran MiXCR on the RT-PCR reads. The sample lists about 700,000 distinct CDR3 sequences; around 14% were seen once. The V and J genes are TRBV29-1 and TRBJ2-5, with D uncertain. The sequenced sample consisted of memory CD4+ T cells from blood. This clonotype originated in a female donor in good health, serving as a healthy control. Here the CDR3 DNA reads TGCAGCGTTGAACTTACTGGGGAGACCCAGTACTTC. Translated: CSVELTGETQYF.